The next 14 T cell receptor beta chains were all read from a single sample in a study of OX40 agonist ivuxolimab in advanced cancers. Repertoires were generated with immunoSEQ multiplex PCR, while TCRdb's copy carries only in-frame clones and drops some. The sample consists of 60,000 to 95,000 clones, about nine tenths of them appearing once. Material: CD4+ or CD8+ T cells sorted from blood, obtained in a trial of the OX40 agonist ivuxolimab. Source of these receptors: an adult with an advanced solid tumor such as melanoma, head and neck, liver or kidney cancer.

This chain links TRBV19 with TRBJ2-5, with 10 bases identical to TRBD1. Germline CDR1 and CDR2: LNHDA and SQIVND (reference sequence). The CDR3 loop spans 17 amino acids. V was pared by 5 bases and J by 1 base, with 10 bases of the junction left unmatched. The CDR3 protein is CASSFTGTGAPQETQYF. CDR3 sequence (DNA): TGTGCCAGTAGTTTCACCGGGACAGGGGCCCCCCAAGAGACCCAGTACTTC.

V gene TRBV7-6 combines with J gene TRBJ2-7, with TRBD2 matching over 11 bases. CDR1 is SGHVS and CDR2 is FNYEAQ in the germline V gene. This CDR3 has 15 amino acids. Trimming cost V 8 bases and J 0 bases; bases outside gene matches: 6. CDR3: CASSRLAGNSYEQYF. The DNA of the CDR3 is TGTGCCAGCTCCCGACTAGCGGGGAACTCCTACGAGCAGTACTTC.

This chain connects TRBV6-6 to TRBJ2-4; 9 bases are a match to TRBD1. The CDR3 is 14 residues long. The trim removed 6 bases at V and 1 base at J, leaving 1 base unmatched. The germline CDR1 and CDR2 sequences are MNHNY and SVGAGI (reference sequence). CDR3 in DNA: TGTGCCAGCAGAGGACAGGGGGCCAAAAACATTCAGTACTTC. Its protein product is CASRGQGAKNIQYF.

This sequence joins TRBV18 and TRBJ1-5; 8 bases are shared with TRBD1. Germline V gene data show CDR1 as KGHSH and CDR2 as LQKENI. This CDR3 is 14 amino acids long. Trimming removed 6 bases from V and 7 bases from J; junction bases left unmatched: 8. CDR3 amino acids: CASSPGQGWQPQHF. Here the CDR3 DNA reads TGTGCCAGCTCCCCTGGACAGGGTTGGCAGCCCCAGCATTTT.

This chain links TRBV7-9 with TRBJ2-3; weak D call: TRBD1 (6 bases). The CDR3 has 16 residues. The V end was cut by 0 bases, the J end by 4 bases, with 14 bases between. Germline V gives CDR1 SEHNR, CDR2 FQNEAQ (reference sequence). The CDR3 sequence: CASSLASGVRADTQYF. For the CDR3, the DNA is TGTGCCAGCAGCTTAGCCTCAGGGGTGAGGGCAGATACGCAGTATTTT. The full variable domain, with the rest looked up from reference TRBV7-9 and TRBJ2-3, is DTGVSQNPRHKITKRGQNVTFRCDPISEHNRLYWYRQTLGQGPEFLTYFQNEAQLEKSRLLSDRFSAERPKGSFSTLEIQRTEQGDSAMYLCASSLASGVRADTQYFGPGTRLTVL.

The CDR3 spells CASSLRDFPADNEQFF. CDR3 DNA: TGTGCCAGTAGTCTTCGGGACTTCCCCGCGGACAATGAGCAGTTCTTC. The chain carries TRBV19 and TRBJ2-1; possibly TRBD2 for D (6 bases). The CDR3 sequence is 16 residues long. Looked up from germline, CDR1 is LNHDA and CDR2 is SQIVND (reference sequence). Trimming took 5 bases from V and 5 from J, leaving 19 bases between them.

This clone turned up a few times. The gene calls are TRBV27 and TRBJ1-5; D is uncertain. The CDR3 spans 12 residues. V was cut by 6 bases and J by 3 bases, with 6 bases left in between. CDR1 is MNHEY and CDR2 is SMNVEV in the germline V gene (reference sequence). The DNA of the CDR3 is TGTGCCAGCAGGGGGAACAATCAGCCCCAGCATTTT. It specifies CASRGNNQPQHF.

The chain employs TRBV7-2 and TRBJ2-5; 12 nucleotides line up with TRBD1. The CDR3 loop spans 15 amino acids. The germline V gene has CDR1 SGHTA and CDR2 FQGNSA. Unmatched junction bases numbered 5, after V lost 5 bases and J lost 4 bases. The CDR3 here is CASSLGTGGPETQYF. In DNA, the CDR3 is TGTGCCAGCAGCCTCGGGACAGGGGGCCCAGAGACCCAGTACTTC. The variable domain in full, completed from reference TRBV7-2 and TRBJ2-5, reads GAGVSQSPSNKVTEKGKDVELRCDPISGHTALYWYRQSLGQGLEFLIYFQGNSAPDKSGLPSDRFSAERTGGSVSTLTIQRTQQEDSAVYLCASSLGTGGPETQYFGPGTRLLVL.

This chain uses TRBV5-4 with TRBJ2-7, with a weak D call TRBD1 (6 bases). The germline gives CDR1 SGHNT, CDR2 YYREEE (reference sequence). The CDR3 contains 14 residues. V lost 3 bases to trimming and J lost 0 bases, with 10 bases between them. This chain's CDR3 is CASSSQGNSYEQYF. CDR3 sequence (DNA): TGTGCCAGCAGCTCTCAGGGGAACTCCTACGAGCAGTACTTC.

The chain carries TRBV30 and TRBJ2-1, with TRBD2 matching 13 bases. Germline loops: CDR1 GTSNPN, CDR2 SVGIG (reference sequence). V lost 2 bases to trimming and J lost 6 bases; unmatched junction nucleotides: 7. CDR3 length: 16 residues. CDR3 loop: CAWSPERTSGSNEQFF. In DNA, the CDR3 is TGTGCCTGGAGTCCGGAGAGGACTAGCGGGAGCAATGAGCAGTTCTTC.

V gene TRBV28 combines with J gene TRBJ1-5; 8 bases agree with TRBD1. Unmatched junction bases numbered 9, after V lost 5 bases and J lost 6 bases. Germline loops: CDR1 MDHEN, CDR2 SYDVKM. This CDR3 spans 15 amino acids. The DNA of the CDR3 is TGTGCCAGCAGTGATACGTCAGGGGGCTTTCAGCCCCAGCATTTT. Translation gives CASSDTSGGFQPQHF.

V gene TRBV9 combines with J gene TRBJ2-1; D is perhaps TRBD2 (5 bases). CDR3 size: 13 residues. Germline V gene sequence: CDR1 SGDLS, CDR2 YYNGEE. Trimming took off 0 bases at V and 8 bases at J, with 9 bases between the two ends. The CDR3 bases are TGTGCCAGCAGCGTAGGAGGGCTCGATGAGCAGTTCTTC. Translation gives CASSVGGLDEQFF.

The rearrangement links TRBV19 to TRBJ1-3; D is undetermined. Germline V gives CDR1 LNHDA, CDR2 SQIVND (reference sequence). V was clipped by 7 bases and J by 4 bases, with 11 bases between them. This CDR3 comprises 13 residues. CDR3 protein: CASISRLGNTIYF. As DNA, the CDR3 is TGTGCCAGTATCTCAAGGTTGGGAAACACCATATATTTT.

This clone was seen a single time. The chain carries TRBV18 and TRBJ1-1; 10 bases agree with TRBD1. Germline-derived CDR1 and CDR2 are KGHSH and LQKENI. Trimming at V came to 3 bases and at J to 11 bases, leaving 3 bases not matched to a gene. The length of the CDR3 is 12 residues. The CDR3 sequence: CASSPTGGWAFF. The DNA of the CDR3 is TGTGCCAGCTCACCGACAGGGGGCTGGGCTTTCTTT.